The next 15 T cell receptor beta chains were all read from a single sample in a study of cytomegalovirus exposure and HLA in healthy donors. With 60 Vbeta and 13 Jbeta primers, the PCR was carried out. This table comes from immunoSEQ multiplex PCR, and its TCRdb copy is limited to in-frame clones, with some not included. Among about 150,000 clones listed, 64% were seen once. Sequenced input: PBMCs. The source of these receptors is a woman between 25 and 40 years old in good health and CMV-seropositive.

V usage is TRBV27 and J usage is TRBJ2-2; TRBD2 matches at 10 bases. Germline CDR1 is MNHEY and CDR2 is SMNVEV (reference sequence). J lost 8 bases, V lost 6 bases, and 6 bases had no gene match. The CDR3 sequence is 14 residues long. CDR3 sequence reads: CASRSGGAPGELFF. The DNA of the CDR3 is TGTGCCAGCAGAAGCGGGGGGGCTCCAGGGGAGCTGTTTTTT.

The genes are TRBV6-1 and TRBJ1-1; unclear D gene. Looked up from germline, CDR1 is MNHNS and CDR2 is SASEGT. V lost 4 bases, J lost 1 base, and 13 bases lay in between. The CDR3 totals 15 residues. Here the CDR3 reads CASSVPVEGNTEAFF. DNA for the CDR3: TGTGCCAGCAGTGTGCCAGTCGAGGGGAACACTGAAGCTTTCTTT.

This clone was recorded a few times. V is TRBV18 and J is TRBJ2-7, with 11 bases fitting TRBD2. The germline gives CDR1 KGHSH, CDR2 LQKENI. There are 14 residues in the CDR3. With V trimmed by 3 bases and J by 4 bases, 2 bases remained unmatched. The CDR3, as DNA: TGTGCCAGCTCACCGGGACTAGCGGCTTACGAGCAGTACTTC. It is translated as CASSPGLAAYEQYF.

This clone was counted between two and nine times. The chain employs TRBV7-3 and TRBJ2-7, with D possibly TRBD1 on 6 matching bases. The CDR3 totals 14 residues. The germline V gene has CDR1 SGHTA and CDR2 FQGTGA. V lost 6 bases, J lost 0 bases, and 12 bases lay in between. DNA for the CDR3: TGTGCCAGCAGGTATCAGGGGTCCTCCTACGAGCAGTACTTC. This encodes CASRYQGSSYEQYF.

The chain uses TRBV19 and TRBJ2-7; tentative D call: TRBD2 (6 bases). V lost 10 bases and J 0 bases, leaving 16 bases between the germline ends. This CDR3 has 14 residues. Germline CDR1 and CDR2: LNHDA and SQIVND (reference sequence). The CDR3 loop is CATGGDGRSYEQYF. CDR3 nucleotide sequence: TGTGCCACCGGAGGGGACGGTCGCTCCTACGAGCAGTACTTC.

The CDR3 loop is CASSLYAFPFGKKLFF. CDR3 in DNA: TGTGCCAGCAGTTTATATGCGTTCCCTTTCGGGAAAAAACTGTTTTTT. The chain joins TRBV27 to TRBJ1-4; no reliable D call. The CDR3 loop spans 16 amino acids. The V end was cut by 1 base, the J end by 9 bases, with 18 bases between. Germline V gene data show CDR1 as MNHEY and CDR2 as SMNVEV (reference sequence).

The chain uses TRBV7-9 and TRBJ1-1, with TRBD1 matching 7 bases. The CDR3 extends over 16 amino acids. The ends lost 3 bases at V and 0 bases at J; junction bases unmatched: 7. The germline gives CDR1 SEHNR, CDR2 FQNEAQ (reference sequence). CDR3 in amino acids: CASSFPGQSVNTEAFF. In DNA form, the CDR3 reads TGTGCCAGCAGCTTCCCGGGACAGTCTGTGAACACTGAAGCTTTCTTT.

This clone was detected only a few times. This chain connects TRBV28 to TRBJ1-5; 11 positions agree with TRBD1. V trimming: 6 bases; J trimming: 6 bases; junction bases outside the gene matches: 10. This CDR3 contains 16 residues. Germline lookup yields CDR1 MDHEN and CDR2 SYDVKM. The CDR3 loop reads CASSQGGTGGVQPQHF. As DNA, the CDR3 is TGTGCCAGCAGCCAGGGAGGGACAGGGGGGGTTCAGCCCCAGCATTTT.

V gene TRBV6-5 combines with J gene TRBJ1-5; 8 nucleotides align to TRBD1. There are 14 residues in the CDR3. Germline values: CDR1 MNHEY, CDR2 SVGAGI. V shed 6 bases and J 6 bases; nucleotides not matched to a gene: 7. This chain's CDR3 is CASRYGQGSQPQHF. CDR3 DNA: TGTGCCAGCAGATACGGACAGGGAAGTCAGCCCCAGCATTTT.

Comment on this clone: A read error may produce the germline difference seen at one junction end. The gene calls are TRBV5-1 and TRBJ1-2, with 7 bases matching TRBD1. CDR3 length: 19 residues. In germline, CDR1 is SGHRS, CDR2 YFSETQ. The CDR3 is CASSFRSRQGEVGNYSYTF. For the CDR3, the DNA is TGCGCCAGCAGCTTCCGTAGTCGGCAGGGGGAAGTGGGTAACTATAGCTACACCTTC.

This clone appeared a single time. V and J are TRBV29-1 and TRBJ1-2; possible D gene TRBD1, 5 bases. The CDR3 covers 12 residues. Trimming left V 8 bases short and J 8 bases short, with 18 bases between. Germline lookup yields CDR1 SQVTM and CDR2 ANQGSEA. The CDR3 spells CSFPWGGDGYTF. CDR3 nucleotides: TGCAGCTTTCCATGGGGGGGGGACGGCTACACCTTC.

The rearrangement joins TRBV9 to TRBJ1-1; 9 bases align to TRBD1. CDR1 is SGDLS and CDR2 is YYNGEE in the germline V gene. CDR3 length equals 14 residues. V gave up 4 bases and J gave up 3 bases; unmatched junction bases: 4. The CDR3 sequence: CASSPWTGDTEAFF. The CDR3 DNA sequence: TGTGCCAGCAGCCCCTGGACAGGGGACACTGAAGCTTTCTTT.

This chain joins TRBV5-1 and TRBJ2-3; 8 bases fit TRBD2. Germline loops: CDR1 SGHRS, CDR2 YFSETQ. V dropped 4 bases and J dropped 5; count of bases not matched to a gene: 6. The CDR3 consists of 14 residues. The CDR3 region has the DNA TGCGCCAGCAGCCGGGAGGGAGGGGAAGATACGCAGTATTTT. Residues: CASSREGGEDTQYF.

The chain uses TRBV30 and TRBJ1-5; D perhaps matches TRBD1 (6 bases). The CDR3 consists of 16 residues. Between the trimmed V and J ends, which lost 0 bases and 0 bases, there was a span of 12 bases. CDR1 is GTSNPN and CDR2 is SVGIG in the germline V gene (reference sequence). CDR3 nucleotides: TGTGCCTGGAGTGTGGACAGAATATATAGCAATCAGCCCCAGCATTTT. Its protein product is CAWSVDRIYSNQPQHF. The whole variable domain, filled in from reference TRBV30 and TRBJ1-5, reads SQTIHQWPATLVQPVGSPLSLECTVEGTSNPNLYWYRQAAGRGLQLLFYSVGIGQISSEVPQNLSASRPQDRQFILSSKKLLLSDSGFYLCAWSVDRIYSNQPQHFGDGTRLSIL.

V and J are TRBV18 and TRBJ2-7; 7 bases fit TRBD2. Germline assignment: CDR1 KGHSH and CDR2 LQKENI. This CDR3 region has 13 residues. The trim removed 3 bases at V and 5 bases at J, leaving 4 bases unmatched. CDR3 nucleotide sequence: TGTGCCAGCTCACCGGGACTAATGGACGAGCAGTACTTC. Its translation is CASSPGLMDEQYF.